Listed here are 18 T cell receptor gamma chains from one sample, sequenced in a study of gammadelta T cells in human blood. TCRdb re-called the RT-PCR reads through CATT. The sample yields more than 200 gamma-chain clones, 10% seen once. Sequenced sample: non-Vgamma9Vdelta2 gamma-delta T cells from infant blood. All receptors derive from a human donor.

In its sample, this clone is hyperexpanded. This chain joins TRGV5 and TRGJ1 or TRGJ2. CDR3 size: 11 residues. Germline V lookup: CDR1 VINAFY, CDR2 YDVSNSKD. Trimming cost V 4 bases and J 5 bases; bases outside gene matches: 2. CDR3 DNA: TGTGCCACCTGGGATCATTATAAGAAACTCTTT. It encodes CATWDHYKKLF.

By sample share, this clone is hyperexpanded. The chain has TRGV5 and TRGJ1 or TRGJ2. V dropped 4 bases and J dropped 3; count of bases not matched to a gene: 6. CDR3 length: 13 residues. The V gene's germline CDR1 is VINAFY and CDR2 YDVSNSKD. For the CDR3, the DNA is TGTGCCACCTGGGAGGTCCTTTATTATAAGAAACTCTTT. Translating it yields CATWEVLYYKKLF.

Comment on this clone: The TCRdb protein, from a much larger clone, departs from this DNA's translation at residue 8, likely by read error; the protein shown derives from the DNA. The chain employs TRGV10 and TRGJ1 or TRGJ2. TRGV10 is filed as an ORF, its function uncertain. The CDR3 is made up of 10 amino acids. CDR3 DNA: TGTGCTGCGTGGGCCTATAAGAACCTCTTT. It codes for CAAWAYKNLF.

This clone is large within its sample. This rearrangement joins TRGV3 to TRGJ1 or TRGJ2. Germline V lookup: CDR1 VTNTFY, CDR2 YDVSTARD (reference sequence). The CDR3 totals 13 residues. V lost 0 bases, J lost 10 bases, and 9 bases stayed unmatched. As DNA, the CDR3 is TGTGCCACCTGGGACAGGCCTCCAATAAAGAAACTCTTT. Amino acid sequence: CATWDRPPIKKLF.

By share of the sample, this clone is large. The chain employs TRGV4 and TRGJ1 or TRGJ2. Germline-derived CDR1 and CDR2 are EGSTGY and YDSYTSSV. This CDR3 has 9 residues. With V trimmed by 3 bases and J by 13 bases, 3 bases remained unmatched. Here the CDR3 DNA reads TGTGCCACCTGGGATTCAAAACTCTTT. Residues: CATWDSKLF.

This clone is judged large. Distinct nucleotide sequences in the sample also encode this CDR3. The chain combines TRGV4 with TRGJ1 or TRGJ2. CDR1 EGSTGY and CDR2 YDSYTSSV come from the germline V gene. The CDR3 extends over 14 amino acids. V lost 0 bases to trimming and J lost 4 bases; unmatched junction nucleotides: 6. CDR3 DNA: TGTGCCACCTGGGATGGGCCAGGGTATTATAAGAAACTCTTT. As protein: CATWDGPGYYKKLF.

This clone was picked up a small number of times. Since a far larger clone is one base different, this is likely a read error. The rearrangement uses TRGV8 and TRGJ1 or TRGJ2. The CDR3 is made up of 16 amino acids. Germline V CDR1 and CDR2: VENAVY, YDSYNSRV. The CDR3 loop reads CTTWDKVKDSYYKKLF. The DNA of the CDR3 is TGTACCACCTGGGATAAGGTAAAGGACTCTTATTATAAGAAACTCTTT.

Remarks on this clone: Because the CDR3's place on the DNA is in doubt, the DNA is left out and the CDR3 is given as listed by TCRdb. The chain joins TRGV4 to TRGJ1 or TRGJ2. The CDR3 has 18 amino acids, counting both end residues. Germline CDR1 and CDR2: EGSTGY and YDSYTSSV. CDR3 sequence: CATWDGFARNSLAVEQHF.

With respect to this clone: The protein recorded in TCRdb matches a much larger clone and deviates from this DNA's translation at residue 6, suggesting a read error; the protein here is obtained by translating the DNA. The chain links TRGV4 to TRGJ1 or TRGJ2. There are 10 residues in the CDR3. Germline values: CDR1 EGSTGY, CDR2 YDSYTSSV. V trimming: 2 bases; J trimming: 14 bases; junction bases outside the gene matches: 6. This chain's CDR3 is CATWDERELF. In nucleotides, the CDR3 is TGTGCCACCTGGGATGAGCGAGAACTCTTT.

This clone has just a few counts. A read error is possible here, since a much larger clone lies one base away. The same CDR3 can be traced to other DNA sequences in this sample. V usage is TRGV4 and J usage is TRGJ1 or TRGJ2. The CDR3 sequence is 13 residues long. V lost 1 base and J lost 3; bases outside the gene matches: 3. Germline V gives CDR1 EGSTGY, CDR2 YDSYTSSV. The CDR3 nucleotides are TGTGCCACCTGGGATGGCCTTTATTATAAGAAACTCTTT. Protein sequence: CATWDGLYYKKLF.

This clone was counted between two and nine times. A read error likely explains this, since a far larger clone differs by one base. Other DNA sequences in the sample encode the same CDR3. V and J are TRGV8 and TRGJ1 or TRGJ2. Germline V gives CDR1 VENAVY, CDR2 YDSYNSRV. The CDR3 is 14 amino acids. Trimming at V came to 2 bases and at J to 1 base, leaving 5 bases not matched to a gene. Written as DNA, the CDR3 is TGTGCCACCTGGGATAAACCTAATTATTATAAGAAACTCTTT. It yields the protein CATWDKPNYYKKLF.

This clone is termed large (0.1 to 1%). The chain uses TRGV4 and TRGJ1 or TRGJ2. The CDR3 runs 14 residues. The V gene end was trimmed by 4 bases and the J gene end by 2 bases; junction bases not matched to a gene: 8. Germline V gives CDR1 EGSTGY, CDR2 YDSYTSSV. The CDR3 nucleotides are TGTGCCACCTGGGAGGCCCGCGATTATTATAAGAAACTCTTT. The encoded protein is CATWEARDYYKKLF.

Judged by abundance, this clone is large. V and J are TRGV5 and TRGJ1 or TRGJ2. The CDR3 consists of 14 residues. Germline assignment: CDR1 VINAFY and CDR2 YDVSNSKD. V dropped 5 bases and J dropped 3; count of bases not matched to a gene: 10. This CDR3 reads CATWAKSVYYKKLF. CDR3 nucleotides: TGTGCCACCTGGGCCAAGTCAGTTTATTATAAGAAACTCTTT.

A word on this clone: This likely traces to a read error, being one base from a far larger clone. The rearrangement links TRGV8 to TRGJ1 or TRGJ2. Germline values: CDR1 VENAVY, CDR2 YDSYNSRV. This CDR3 comprises 10 residues. DNA of the CDR3: TGTGCCGCCTGGGATGAGAAGAAACTCTTT. Residues: CAAWDEKKLF.

This clone is labeled large. The V and J genes are TRGV2 and TRGJ1 or TRGJ2. This CDR3 has 14 residues. The J segment lost 6 bases and the V segment lost 0 bases, leaving 8 bases of the junction unmatched. CDR1 EGSNGY and CDR2 YDSYNSKV come from the germline V gene. DNA of the CDR3: TGTGCCACCTGGGACGGGCTTCGGGTTTATAAGAAACTCTTT. Protein product: CATWDGLRVYKKLF.

This clone is labeled large. The V gene is TRGV4, the J gene TRGJ1 or TRGJ2. V was clipped by 3 bases and J by 8 bases; unmatched bases: 4. Germline-derived CDR1 and CDR2 are EGSTGY and YDSYTSSV. The CDR3 has 11 residues. CDR3 coding DNA: TGTGCCACCTGGGATCTAGATAAGAAACTCTTT. Protein sequence: CATWDLDKKLF.

This clone was counted a few times. TCRdb has a much larger clone's protein, which differs at residue 5 from the translation of this DNA, likely because of a read error; what is shown is the protein translated from the DNA. This chain uses TRGV5 with TRGJ1 or TRGJ2. The CDR3 runs 14 residues. Germline trimming cut 6 bases from V and 3 bases from J; bases unmatched to any gene: 11. The germline CDR1 and CDR2 sequences are VINAFY and YDVSNSKD. Written as DNA, the CDR3 is TGTGCCACCTGGACCAAGTCAGTTTATTATAAGAAACTCTTT. It codes for CATWTKSVYYKKLF.

Although no V gene was called, TRGJ1 or TRGJ2 is the J gene. CDR3 length: 11 amino acids. CDR3 sequence (DNA): TGCGCCGGGATGAGCGGTTATAAGAAACTCTTT. Protein sequence: CAGMSGYKKLF.